The clone carrying this TCR beta chain was found many times. The antigen is undetermined. TCRdb reanalysed the reads using MiXCR and keeps one entry per CDR3 protein. The repertoire consists of 70,000 to 75,000 distinct CDR3 sequences, with 4% occurring once and the leading ten covering around a fifth. The sample comes from a study of T cell repertoires in cytomegalovirus infection. Study background: Shared public TCR beta signatures pointed to both CMV infection and a matching HLA type. Study conclusions and caveats: CMV-specific TCR beta clonotypes restricted by HLA-C dominated the ex vivo response. Adding up the frequency of public TCR beta families identified people who carried CMV plus the relevant HLA.

The CDR3 is 16 residues long. The V gene end was trimmed by 2 bases and the J gene end by 3 bases; junction bases not matched to a gene: 5. Germline V CDR1 and CDR2: MNHEY, SVGEGT. V and J are TRBV6-2 or TRBV6-3 and TRBJ2-7; TRBD2 matches 12 bases. Specimen: PBMCs. This receptor was identified in a human donor in good health (CMV status not recorded). Some clones in this sample may be carry-over from other donors' samples. The CDR3 protein is CASSYPLAGGFYEQYF. The CDR3 DNA is TGTGCCAGCAGTTACCCCCTAGCGGGAGGGTTCTACGAGCAGTACTTC.